The 6 T cell receptor beta chains below all came from one sample that was sequenced in a study of blood T cell repertoires in COVID-19. Libraries were prepared by immunoSEQ multiplex PCR; TCRdb keeps only in-frame clonotypes and omits some of them. The sample holds over 250,000 clones, 88% seen once. The sequencing sample was made of PBMCs or T cells enriched from blood (not recorded which). The receptors derive from a woman in her 30s who had recovered from COVID-19.

The chain joins TRBV7-9 to TRBJ2-2, with D possibly matching TRBD1 (6 bases). The V gene's germline CDR1 is SEHNR and CDR2 FQNEAQ (reference sequence). The CDR3 covers 13 residues. Trimming stripped 10 bases from V and 1 base from J, with 10 bases between. The CDR3 bases are TGTGCCACAAGGGACAAGAACACCGGGGAGCTGTTTTTT. Protein: CATRDKNTGELFF.

J is TRBJ2-7 and V is TRBV6-2 or TRBV6-3; D is possibly TRBD2 (6 bases). Germline lookup yields CDR1 MNHEY and CDR2 SVGEGT. The germline V and J ends were trimmed by 2 bases and 1 base, with 21 bases remaining between them. CDR3 size: 18 residues. The CDR3 spells CASSYGAEGPRLSYEQYF. The CDR3 DNA is TGTGCCAGCAGTTACGGGGCGGAGGGGCCCCGCCTATCCTACGAGCAGTACTTC.

This clone has a handful of counts. The CDR3 DNA reads as TGTGCCAGCTCCAAGACGCGGGGGAACACTGAAGCTTTCTTT. Translation: CASSKTRGNTEAFF. The chain uses TRBV18 and TRBJ1-1; no reliable D call. The germline V and J ends were trimmed by 6 bases and 1 base, with 12 bases remaining between them. The CDR3 length is 14 residues. Looked up from germline, CDR1 is KGHSH and CDR2 is LQKENI.

This chain joins TRBV7-9 and TRBJ1-2; D might be TRBD1 (6 bases). Germline CDR1 is SEHNR and CDR2 is FQNEAQ (reference sequence). The CDR3 sequence is 15 residues long. Deletions cut 3 bases from V and 5 bases from J, with 16 bases between. CDR3: CASSLGTPGPYGYTF. CDR3 bases: TGTGCCAGCAGCTTGGGGACACCTGGGCCATATGGCTACACCTTC.

V is TRBV30 and J is TRBJ1-5; 7 bases fit TRBD1. CDR3 size: 13 residues. The V gene end was trimmed by 7 bases and the J gene end by 2 bases; junction bases not matched to a gene: 5. The germline gives CDR1 GTSNPN, CDR2 SVGIG (reference sequence). Written as DNA, the CDR3 is TGTGCCTCGACCGGGACAGGCAATCAGCCCCAGCATTTT. Its translation: CASTGTGNQPQHF.

The chain combines TRBV27 with TRBJ1-1; possibly TRBD1 for D (6 bases). The germline V gene encodes CDR1 MNHEY and CDR2 SMNVEV (reference sequence). This CDR3 region has 14 residues. V was clipped by 6 bases and J by 0 bases, with 11 bases between them. Here the CDR3 DNA reads TGTGCCAGCAGACCCGGACAGTTGAACACTGAAGCTTTCTTT. Translating it yields CASRPGQLNTEAFF.